The 15 T cell receptor beta chains listed next were all sequenced from one sample in a study of T cell responses to AZD1222 COVID-19 vaccine. The table came from immunoSEQ multiplex PCR; TCRdb's copy has only in-frame clones and leaves some out. The sample lists roughly 150,000 clones, roughly 90% occurring once. The sequencing here drew on peripheral blood, taken 28 days after the second AZD1222 dose. Receptor source: an adult who received the AZD1222 COVID-19 vaccine.

A single count supports this clone. The chain employs TRBV30 and TRBJ1-5; 8 bases match TRBD1. The CDR3 is 15 amino acids. The J segment lost 5 bases and the V segment lost 5 bases, leaving 11 bases of the junction unmatched. Germline V CDR1 and CDR2: GTSNPN, SVGIG (reference sequence). The CDR3 nucleotides read TGTGCCTGGGCCAGACAGGGGAATACACATCAGCCCCAGCATTTT. It yields the protein CAWARQGNTHQPQHF. Full variable domain (rest looked up from reference TRBV30 and TRBJ1-5): SQTIHQWPATLVQPVGSPLSLECTVEGTSNPNLYWYRQAAGRGLQLLFYSVGIGQISSEVPQNLSASRPQDRQFILSSKKLLLSDSGFYLCAWARQGNTHQPQHFGDGTRLSIL.

The chain employs TRBV7-9 and TRBJ1-6; 7 positions agree with TRBD1. Germline V lookup: CDR1 SEHNR, CDR2 FQNEAQ (reference sequence). V shed 5 bases and J 9 bases; nucleotides not matched to a gene: 7. This CDR3 has 14 amino acids. CDR3 loop: CASSQTGSLSPLHF. As DNA, the CDR3 is TGTGCCAGCAGCCAGACAGGGAGTCTTTCACCCCTCCACTTT.

The CDR3 region is CASSRGSIYGYTF. In nucleotides, the CDR3 is TGTGCCAGCAGTAGGGGGAGTATCTATGGCTACACCTTC. The gene calls are TRBV28 and TRBJ1-2, with D tentatively TRBD1 (6 bases). The germline CDR1 and CDR2 sequences are MDHEN and SYDVKM. V lost 5 bases and J 4 bases, leaving 11 bases between the germline ends. The CDR3 extends over 13 amino acids.

The table lists this clone with a count of one. J is TRBJ1-1 and V is TRBV29-1, with D perhaps TRBD1 (5 bases). V lost 8 bases, J lost 4 bases, and 17 bases lay in between. The CDR3 is made up of 13 amino acids. CDR1 SQVTM and CDR2 ANQGSEA come from the germline V gene. This chain's CDR3 is CSISNRGPTEAFF. In DNA, the CDR3 is TGCAGCATATCAAACCGGGGACCCACTGAAGCTTTCTTT.

V usage is TRBV9 and J usage is TRBJ1-6; D is perhaps TRBD1 (5 bases). V shed 4 bases and J shed 7 bases, with 15 bases lying between them. The germline gives CDR1 SGDLS, CDR2 YYNGEE. The CDR3 length is 15 residues. The CDR3 sequence: CASSPIGALNSPLHF. The CDR3 nucleotides read TGTGCCAGCAGCCCTATCGGGGCCCTAAATTCACCCCTCCACTTT.

This chain joins TRBV9 and TRBJ2-3; D is possibly TRBD2 (5 bases). Trimming took 4 bases from V and 4 from J, leaving 16 bases between them. The germline CDR1 and CDR2 sequences are SGDLS and YYNGEE. The length of the CDR3 is 15 residues. The CDR3: CASSSTRSQADTQYF. The CDR3 coding sequence is TGTGCCAGCAGCTCAACTAGAAGTCAGGCAGATACGCAGTATTTT.

V gene TRBV6-1 combines with J gene TRBJ1-6, with 8 bases aligning to TRBD1. Unmatched junction bases numbered 10, after V lost 2 bases and J lost 7 bases. The germline V gene encodes CDR1 MNHNS and CDR2 SASEGT. The CDR3 extends over 17 amino acids. The CDR3 region is CASSELPGQAMNSPLHF. The CDR3, as DNA: TGTGCCAGCAGTGAACTACCGGGACAGGCCATGAATTCACCCCTCCACTTT.

The V gene is TRBV19, the J gene TRBJ1-1, with 10 bases fitting TRBD1. V shed 5 bases and J 11 bases; nucleotides not matched to a gene: 11. The germline V gene encodes CDR1 LNHDA and CDR2 SQIVND (reference sequence). The CDR3 length is 14 residues. This CDR3 is CASSSPPGQGRAFF. In nucleotides, the CDR3 is TGTGCCAGTAGTTCTCCCCCGGGACAGGGGAGGGCTTTCTTT. The full variable domain, in which reference TRBV19 and TRBJ1-1 provide the parts outside the CDR3, is DGGITQSPKYLFRKEGQNVTLSCEQNLNHDAMYWYRQDPGQGLRLIYYSQIVNDFQKGDIAEGYSVSREKKESFPLTVTSAQKNPTAFYLCASSSPPGQGRAFFGQGTRLTVV.

The chain employs TRBV5-4 and TRBJ1-2, with D possibly TRBD1 on 5 matching bases. V was pared by 4 bases and J by 4 bases, with 11 bases between. This CDR3 is 13 amino acids long. Germline-derived CDR1 and CDR2 are SGHNT and YYREEE (reference sequence). The CDR3 sequence: CASSRQRGYGYTF. The CDR3 DNA reads as TGTGCCAGCAGCCGACAGCGAGGCTATGGCTACACCTTC.

This sequence joins TRBV29-1 and TRBJ2-3; 9 nucleotides match TRBD1. This CDR3 has 11 residues. The trim removed 4 bases at V and 15 bases at J, leaving 8 bases unmatched. The germline CDR1 and CDR2 sequences are SQVTM and ANQGSEA. In DNA form, the CDR3 reads TGCAGCGTTGGGTTGGGACAGGGTTTTTATTTT. Protein product: CSVGLGQGFYF.

The genes are TRBV7-8 and TRBJ1-6, with D tentatively TRBD1 (5 bases). The germline V gene encodes CDR1 SGHVS and CDR2 FQNEAQ. This CDR3 comprises 14 residues. Trimming cost V 3 bases and J 7 bases, with 10 bases left between them. The CDR3 region is CASSFAGDNSPLHF. DNA of the CDR3: TGTGCCAGCAGCTTCGCTGGGGACAATTCACCCCTCCACTTT.

The chain recombines TRBV7-2 with TRBJ2-7, with 7 bases that match TRBD1. Germline V CDR1 and CDR2: SGHTA, FQGNSA. The CDR3 is made up of 14 amino acids. Trimming cost V 6 bases and J 1 base; bases outside gene matches: 6. The chain's CDR3 is CASSWDSLSYEQYF. The CDR3 nucleotides are TGTGCCAGCAGTTGGGACAGCCTATCCTACGAGCAGTACTTC. The entire variable domain, with the rest obtained from reference TRBV7-2 and TRBJ2-7, is as follows: GAGVSQSPSNKVTEKGKDVELRCDPISGHTALYWYRQSLGQGLEFLIYFQGNSAPDKSGLPSDRFSAERTGGSVSTLTIQRTQQEDSAVYLCASSWDSLSYEQYFGPGTRLTVT.

The chain is built from TRBV28 and TRBJ2-1; the match to TRBD1 covers 8 bases. Germline CDR1 reads MDHEN; CDR2 reads SYDVKM. Trimming at V came to 3 bases and at J to 4 bases, leaving 5 bases not matched to a gene. This CDR3 contains 15 residues. The CDR3 coding sequence is TGTGCCAGCAGTTTGACGGGGACAGGATACAATGAGCAGTTCTTC. It is translated as CASSLTGTGYNEQFF.

This chain joins TRBV21-1 and TRBJ2-7; the D call of TRBD1 is as the table states it, not checked on the DNA. TRBV21-1 is a pseudogene segment. The CDR3 contains 19 residues. CDR3 in DNA: TGTGCCAGCAGCATTCAGGGGGACAGGGGGCCTGGACTTCCCTACGAGCAGTACGTC. The encoded protein is CASSIQGDRGPGLPYEQYV.

This clone was seen once. This chain uses TRBV6-2 or TRBV6-3 with TRBJ2-1, with 10 nucleotides matching TRBD2. This CDR3 contains 17 residues. V dropped 6 bases and J dropped 0; count of bases not matched to a gene: 8. Germline assignment: CDR1 MNHEY and CDR2 SVGEGT. DNA of the CDR3: TGTGCCAGCAGCTCCAGGACTAGCGGACGCTCCTACAATGAGCAGTTCTTC. Translation gives CASSSRTSGRSYNEQFF.